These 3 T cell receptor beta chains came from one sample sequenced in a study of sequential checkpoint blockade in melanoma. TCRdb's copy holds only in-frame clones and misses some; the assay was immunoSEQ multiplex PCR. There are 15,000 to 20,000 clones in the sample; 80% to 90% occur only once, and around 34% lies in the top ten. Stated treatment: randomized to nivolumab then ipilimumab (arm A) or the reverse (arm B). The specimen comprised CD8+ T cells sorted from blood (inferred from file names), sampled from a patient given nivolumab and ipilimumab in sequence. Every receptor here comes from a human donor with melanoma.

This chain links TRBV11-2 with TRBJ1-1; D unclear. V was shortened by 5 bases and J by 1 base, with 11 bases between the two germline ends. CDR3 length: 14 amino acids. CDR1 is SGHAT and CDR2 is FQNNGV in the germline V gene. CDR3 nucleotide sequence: TGTGCCAGCAGCGTCTTACAAGAGAACACTGAAGCTTTCTTT. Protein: CASSVLQENTEAFF. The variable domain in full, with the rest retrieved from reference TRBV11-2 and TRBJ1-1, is EAGVAQSPRYKIIEKRQSVAFWCNPISGHATLYWYQQILGQGPKLLIQFQNNGVVDDSQLPKDRFSAERLKGVDSTLKIQPAKLEDSAVYLCASSVLQENTEAFFGQGTRLTVV.

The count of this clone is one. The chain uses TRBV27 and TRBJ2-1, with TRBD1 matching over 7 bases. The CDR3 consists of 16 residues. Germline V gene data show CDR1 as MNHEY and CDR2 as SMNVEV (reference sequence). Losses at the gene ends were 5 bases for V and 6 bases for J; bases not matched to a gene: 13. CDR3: CASSPPDRVALNEQFF. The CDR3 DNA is TGTGCCAGCAGTCCCCCCGACAGGGTGGCCCTCAATGAGCAGTTCTTC.

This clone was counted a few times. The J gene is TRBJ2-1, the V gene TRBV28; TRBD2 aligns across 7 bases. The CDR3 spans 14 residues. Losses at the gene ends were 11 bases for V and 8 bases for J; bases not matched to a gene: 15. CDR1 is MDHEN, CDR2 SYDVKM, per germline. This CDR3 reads CASHVGGGLDEQFF. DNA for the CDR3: TGTGCCTCTCATGTGGGGGGAGGGTTAGATGAGCAGTTCTTC.